This is a list of T cell receptor beta chains from one sample in a study of blood T cell repertoires in COVID-19. This table comes from immunoSEQ multiplex PCR, and its TCRdb copy is limited to in-frame clones, with some not included. The table includes 280,000 or so clones, nearly 90% detected once. Sequences were obtained from PBMCs or T cells enriched from blood (not recorded which). The receptors were gathered from a woman between 18 and 29 years old with acute COVID-19. CDR3s include the opening cysteine and the closing phenylalanine or tryptophan. A D gene is named only where the DNA matches it firmly. Where a row states a size, it is once, few, many or the class of an expanded clone; other rows omit it.

>.|TRBJ2-7|TRBV4-1|TRBD1
TGCGCCAGCAGCAGACCGGGACAGACCTACGAGCAGTACTTC
CASSRPGQTYEQYF
>.|TRBJ2-7|TRBV29-1|.
TGCAGCGTTCTAGTTGGAATTACCTACGAGCAGTACTTC
CSVLVGITYEQYF
>.|TRBJ2-7|TRBV4-3|TRBD2
TGCGCCAGCAGCCAAGTTGATGGTGGGACTAGCGTGTACGAGCAGTACTTC
CASSQVDGGTSVYEQYF
>.|TRBJ2-5|TRBV7-2|TRBD2
TGTGCCAGCAGCTTAGCGTCTAGCGGGATGGGCGGAGAGACCCAGTACTTC
CASSLASSGMGGETQYF
>.|TRBJ1-3|TRBV7-9|TRBD1
TGTGCCAGCAGCTTTACCCGGACAGGCTCCCTGGCCACCATATATTTT
CASSFTRTGSLATIYF
>.|TRBJ1-2|TRBV19|.
TGTGCCAGTAGGACGGACAGCTTGGGCTATGGCTACACCTTC
CASRTDSLGYGYTF
>.|TRBJ2-7|TRBV6-5|.
TGTGCCAGCAGACTAGCCCGTCGCTACGAGCAGTACTTC
CASRLARRYEQYF
>.|TRBJ1-6|TRBV15|.
TGTGCCACCAGCAGAGATCGAGTGAATGACAGGAGCTCCTATAATTCACCCCTCCACTTT
CATSRDRVNDRSSYNSPLHF
>.|TRBJ2-7|TRBV28|TRBD1
TGTGCCAGCACCGACAGGGGGAGCGAGCAGTACTTC
CASTDRGSEQYF
>.|TRBJ1-3|TRBV18|.
TGTGCCAGCTCCCCACAACAGGAGAGCTCTGGAAACACCATATATTTT
CASSPQQESSGNTIYF
>.|TRBJ1-5|TRBV20-1|.
TGCAGTGCTAGTCTTATGGGGGCTTTTGGTAGCAATCAGCCCCAGCATTTT
CSASLMGAFGSNQPQHF
>.|TRBJ2-3|TRBV19|TRBD2
TGTGCCAGTAGTGTTCAACTAGCGGGAGGCAGAGATACGCAGTATTTT
CASSVQLAGGRDTQYF
>once|TRBJ2-3|TRBV30|TRBD2
TGTGCCTGGAGGTCTAGCGGGAACACAGATACGCAGTATTTT
CAWRSSGNTDTQYF
>once|TRBJ2-7|TRBV3-1/TRBV3-2|.
TGTGCCAGCAGCCACCATTCCCGTAGCTCCTACGAGCAGTACTTC
CASSHHSRSSYEQYF
>.|TRBJ2-6|TRBV6-6|.
TGTGCCAGCAGTTACGTTTCGGGGGCCAACGTCCTGACTTTC
CASSYVSGANVLTF
>.|TRBJ2-3|TRBV28|TRBD1
TGTGCCAGCAGTTTATGGGGGCAGGGGGTTAGAACAGATACGCAGTATTTT
CASSLWGQGVRTDTQYF
>.|TRBJ1-4|TRBV3-1/TRBV3-2|.
TGTGCCAGCAGGGCGGAGGGGGAAAAACTGTTTTTT
CASRAEGEKLFF
>.|TRBJ1-1|TRBV12-3/TRBV12-4|.
TGTGCCAGCAGTCCCAAGAACACTGAAGCTTTCTTT
CASSPKNTEAFF
>.|TRBJ1-1|TRBV5-1|.
TGCGCCAGCAGCTGGGGGGGATTGAGCACTGAAGCTTTCTTT
CASSWGGLSTEAFF
>.|TRBJ2-1|TRBV3-1/TRBV3-2|TRBD2
TGTGCCAGCAGCCTCCTAGCGGGAATAACGGGTAATGAGCAGTTCTTC
CASSLLAGITGNEQFF
>.|TRBJ2-4|TRBV15|.
TGTGCCACCAGCAGATCGGACTCAGCCAAAAACATTCAGTACTTC
CATSRSDSAKNIQYF
>.|TRBJ2-1|TRBV7-2|.
TGTGCCAGCAGCCCCGAGCGGAACTTATACAATGAGCAGTTCTTC
CASSPERNLYNEQFF